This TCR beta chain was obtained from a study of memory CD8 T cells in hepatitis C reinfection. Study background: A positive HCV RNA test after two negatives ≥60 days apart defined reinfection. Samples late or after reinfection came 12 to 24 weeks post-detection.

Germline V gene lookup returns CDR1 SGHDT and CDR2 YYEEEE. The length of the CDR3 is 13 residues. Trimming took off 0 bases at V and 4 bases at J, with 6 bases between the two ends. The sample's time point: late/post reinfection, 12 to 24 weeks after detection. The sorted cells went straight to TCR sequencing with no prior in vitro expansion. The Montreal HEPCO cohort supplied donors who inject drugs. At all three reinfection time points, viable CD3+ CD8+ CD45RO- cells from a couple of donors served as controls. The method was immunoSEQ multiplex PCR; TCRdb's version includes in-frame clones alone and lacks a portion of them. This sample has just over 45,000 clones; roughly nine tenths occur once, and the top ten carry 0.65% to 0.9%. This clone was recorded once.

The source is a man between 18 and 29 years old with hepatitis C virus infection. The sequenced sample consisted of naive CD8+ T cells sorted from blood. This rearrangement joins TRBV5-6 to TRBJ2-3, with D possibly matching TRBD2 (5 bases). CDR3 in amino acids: CASSLDGADTQYF. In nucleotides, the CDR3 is TGTGCCAGCAGCTTGGACGGGGCAGATACGCAGTATTTT. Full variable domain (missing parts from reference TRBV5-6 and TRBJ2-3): DAGVTQSPTHLIKTRGQQVTLRCSPKSGHDTVSWYQQALGQGPQFIFQYYEEEERQRGNFPDRFSGHQFPNYSSELNVNALLLGDSALYLCASSLDGADTQYFGPGTRLTVL.